The 22 T cell receptor beta chains presented below share a single source sample, sequenced in a study of T cells in Graves' hyperthyroidism and ophthalmopathy. Authors of the study amplified TCR beta CDR3 regions from RNA transcripts. TCR CDR3 underwent first-round RT-PCR with the HTBI primer set. Using its own MiXCR run on the multiplex PCR reads, TCRdb lists one record per CDR3 protein. Of 250,000 to 350,000 distinct CDR3 sequences in the sample, approximately 23% were seen once. The sample consisted of blood. These receptors were collected from a man aged 30-40 years with Graves' ophthalmopathy.

The rearrangement links TRBV7-2 to TRBJ2-1; maybe TRBD1 (5 bases). The CDR3 runs to 14 residues. V lost 4 bases, J lost 6 bases, and 13 bases lay in between. The germline V gene has CDR1 SGHTA and CDR2 FQGNSA. The CDR3 DNA reads as TGTGCCAGCAGCTGGAAAACGACAGTCAATGAGCAGTTCTTC. Translation: CASSWKTTVNEQFF.

This clonotype was seen only a few times. The rearrangement links TRBV3-1 to TRBJ2-2; no reliable D call. The CDR3 is 13 residues long. Germline-derived CDR1 and CDR2 are LGHDT and YNNKEL (reference sequence). Deletions cut 2 bases from V and 9 bases from J, with 10 bases between. For the CDR3, the DNA is TGTGCCAGCAGCCAAACGGGCCTGCGGGAGCTGTTTTTT. This encodes CASSQTGLRELFF.

This clonotype was observed at least ten times. This chain connects TRBV2 to TRBJ2-3, with TRBD2 matching 7 bases. V shed 0 bases, J shed 0 bases, and the junction held 15 bases outside the gene matches. From germline, CDR1 is SNHLY and CDR2 FYNNEI. The CDR3 sequence is 20 residues long. CDR3 nucleotides: TGTGCCAGCAGTGAAGCGCTTCTGGAGGGAGGGAAAACTAGCACAGATACGCAGTATTTT. Translated, it gives CASSEALLEGGKTSTDTQYF. The full variable domain, completed using reference TRBV2 and TRBJ2-3, is EPEVTQTPSHQVTQMGQEVILRCVPISNHLYFYWYRQILGQKVEFLVSFYNNEISEKSEIFDDQFSVERPDGSNFTLKIRSTKLEDSAMYFCASSEALLEGGKTSTDTQYFGPGTRLTVL.

This sequence joins TRBV14 and TRBJ2-5; 7 bases map to TRBD1. CDR1 and CDR2 from the germline V gene are SGHDN and FVKESK. The V segment lost 4 bases and the J segment 5 bases; nucleotides outside the gene matches: 10. The CDR3 extends over 15 amino acids. DNA of the CDR3: TGTGCCAGCAGCCTACGCCGACAGGGTTGGGAGACCCAGTACTTC. Amino acid sequence: CASSLRRQGWETQYF.

The chain has TRBV11-2 and TRBJ2-2; D ambiguous. Trimming removed 3 bases from V and 5 bases from J, with 7 bases in between. The CDR3 contains 13 residues. From germline, CDR1 is SGHAT and CDR2 FQNNGV. CDR3 coding DNA: TGTGCCAGCAGCTTCCCCTCGACCGGGGAGCTGTTTTTT. It yields the protein CASSFPSTGELFF.

This clonotype was counted ten times or more. The chain uses TRBV20-1 and TRBJ1-1, with D possibly TRBD1 on 5 matching bases. With 4 bases removed from V and 2 bases from J, the gap between germline ends came to 11 bases. The V gene's germline CDR1 is DFQATT and CDR2 SNEGSKA (reference sequence). There are 13 residues in the CDR3. CDR3 coding DNA: TGCAGTGCTATATCTGACAGTAACACTGAAGCTTTCTTT. Protein product: CSAISDSNTEAFF.

To note about this clonotype: A single base separates this from a much larger clone, so it may be a read error. This chain links TRBV7-3 with TRBJ2-3, with D tentatively TRBD2 (6 bases). CDR3 length equals 15 residues. The germline CDR1 and CDR2 sequences are SGHTA and FQGTGA. Here the CDR3 DNA reads TGTGCCAGCAGCTTAGGTCTAACTAGCACAGATACGCTGTATTTT. It specifies CASSLGLTSTDTLYF.

Regarding this clonotype: Being one base from a much bigger clone, this may be a read error. This sequence joins TRBV6-5 and TRBJ1-1; D unclear. This CDR3 contains 15 residues. The germline V gene has CDR1 MNHEY and CDR2 SVGAGI. The CDR3 bases are TGTGCCAGCAGTCACTCTAGAGGAAGGTACACTGAAGCTTTCTTT. Translating it yields CASSHSRGRYTEAFF.

This clonotype appeared many times. V and J are TRBV20-1 and TRBJ2-7; D may match TRBD1 or TRBD2 (5 bases each). V shed 1 base and J shed 0 bases, with 19 bases lying between them. The CDR3 extends over 17 amino acids. Germline CDR1 is DFQATT and CDR2 is SNEGSKA (reference sequence). The CDR3 region is CSARGGLGTASSYEQYF. The CDR3 coding sequence is TGCAGTGCTAGAGGTGGTCTAGGGACGGCGAGCTCCTACGAGCAGTACTTC.

In its sample, this clonotype was seen many times. The chain carries TRBV20-1 and TRBJ2-1; no definite D call. Germline CDR1 DFQATT, CDR2 SNEGSKA (reference sequence). Trimming left V 0 bases short and J 5 bases short, with 14 bases between. The CDR3 covers 15 residues. CDR3: CSAREWVGIDNEQFF. The CDR3, as DNA: TGCAGTGCTAGAGAGTGGGTGGGGATTGACAATGAGCAGTTCTTC.

This clonotype was counted many times. This sequence joins TRBV3-1 and TRBJ2-1, with 15 positions matching TRBD2. V lost 1 base, J lost 3 bases, and 7 bases stayed unmatched. Per the germline V gene, CDR1 is LGHDT and CDR2 is YNNKEL (reference sequence). This CDR3 is built from 19 residues. The CDR3 nucleotides read TGTGCCAGCAGCCAAGTTCAGGGACTAGCGGGAGGAAACTACAATGAGCAGTTCTTC. Its protein is CASSQVQGLAGGNYNEQFF.

The chain combines TRBV7-9 with TRBJ2-2; 8 bases agree with TRBD1. The CDR3 sequence is 15 residues long. In germline, CDR1 is SEHNR, CDR2 FQNEAQ (reference sequence). After removal of 7 bases from V and 5 bases from J, the junction contained 9 bases not matched to a gene. The CDR3 DNA sequence: TGTGCCAGCAACCTTGACAGGGGCGGAACCGGGGAGCTGTTTTTT. It translates to CASNLDRGGTGELFF.

This clonotype was counted at least ten times. The rearrangement uses TRBV6-1 and TRBJ1-2; 10 nucleotides line up with TRBD1. Germline values: CDR1 MNHNS, CDR2 SASEGT. CDR3 size: 12 residues. With 8 bases clipped from V and 7 bases from J, the junction kept 4 bases outside the gene matches. This CDR3 is CASHGQGVGYTF. The CDR3, as DNA: TGTGCCAGCCATGGACAGGGGGTTGGCTACACCTTC.

CDR3 nucleotides: TGCAGTGCCATGGACAGTCTTTACACCGGGGAGCTGTTTTTT. Its protein product is CSAMDSLYTGELFF. The chain uses TRBV20-1 and TRBJ2-2; tentative D call: TRBD1 (6 bases). This CDR3 comprises 14 residues. Germline V gene lookup returns CDR1 DFQATT and CDR2 SNEGSKA (reference sequence). V was pared by 6 bases and J by 3 bases, with 14 bases between.

The chain combines TRBV3-1 with TRBJ1-4, with a possible D match to TRBD1 (6 bases). CDR1 and CDR2 from the germline V gene are LGHDT and YNNKEL (reference sequence). The CDR3 is made up of 16 amino acids. Trimming removed 3 bases from V and 0 bases from J, with 11 bases in between. CDR3 nucleotide sequence: TGTGCCAGCAGCCAGGGGGACAAATCAACTAATGAAAAACTGTTTTTT. Translating it yields CASSQGDKSTNEKLFF.

In its sample, this clonotype was seen many times. J is TRBJ2-1 and V is TRBV19, with 12 bases that match TRBD2. The V gene end was trimmed by 3 bases and the J gene end by 8 bases; junction bases not matched to a gene: 8. This CDR3 comprises 16 residues. Looked up from germline, CDR1 is LNHDA and CDR2 is SQIVND (reference sequence). The CDR3 sequence: CASSIGLAGGRDEQFF. CDR3 sequence (DNA): TGTGCCAGTAGTATTGGGCTAGCGGGAGGGAGGGATGAGCAGTTCTTC.

The table lists this clonotype with many counts. The rearrangement links TRBV6-1 to TRBJ2-3; 9 bases fit TRBD2. Germline V lookup: CDR1 MNHNS, CDR2 SASEGT. V was pared by 6 bases and J by 4 bases, with 8 bases of the junction left unmatched. The CDR3 totals 15 residues. The CDR3, as DNA: TGTGCCAGCAGCTATAGCGGGAGACGCGCAGATACGCAGTATTTT. It codes for CASSYSGRRADTQYF.

This clonotype was found a few times. This chain connects TRBV6-2 or TRBV6-3 to TRBJ2-1, with D possibly being TRBD1 (5 bases). This CDR3 contains 17 residues. CDR1 is MNHEY, CDR2 SVGEGT, per germline. Trimming shortened V by 0 bases and J by 7 bases, and 19 bases separated the two germline ends. In DNA form, the CDR3 reads TGTGCCAGCAGTTACTCGGTGTTGGCCAGGGTGGTTAATGAGCAGTTCTTC. Encoded protein: CASSYSVLARVVNEQFF.

This clonotype has ten or more counts. The rearrangement joins TRBV11-2 to TRBJ2-5; 11 positions agree with TRBD2. V shed 2 bases, J shed 5 bases, and the junction held 7 bases outside the gene matches. CDR1 is SGHAT, CDR2 FQNNGV, per germline. The CDR3 is 16 amino acids. The CDR3: CASSLRRLAGRETQYF. The DNA of the CDR3 is TGTGCCAGCAGCTTACGCAGACTAGCGGGAAGGGAGACCCAGTACTTC.

This clonotype was detected a few times. The chain combines TRBV30 with TRBJ2-1; D possibly corresponds to TRBD2 (5 bases). CDR3 length: 15 amino acids. Germline assignment: CDR1 GTSNPN and CDR2 SVGIG (reference sequence). V was clipped by 2 bases and J by 1 base, with 12 bases between them. CDR3 nucleotide sequence: TGTGCCTGGAGTTCGTCGGGAATATCCTACAATGAGCAGTTCTTC. It encodes CAWSSSGISYNEQFF.

The sample holds many counts of this clonotype. The chain carries TRBV28 and TRBJ2-5, with 8 bases fitting TRBD2. The CDR3 is 14 amino acids. V lost 7 bases, J lost 1 base, and 5 bases stayed unmatched. In germline, CDR1 is MDHEN, CDR2 SYDVKM. The CDR3 DNA sequence: TGTGCCAGCAATTGGCGGGAGGCCCAAGAGACCCAGTACTTC. Amino acid sequence: CASNWREAQETQYF.

The gene calls are TRBV5-1 and TRBJ2-7, with 11 bases that match TRBD2. With V trimmed by 3 bases and J by 3 bases, 11 bases remained unmatched. Germline values: CDR1 SGHRS, CDR2 YFSETQ. This CDR3 has 17 residues. The CDR3 here is CASSSFVGLAGDYEQYF. The CDR3 nucleotides are TGCGCCAGCAGCTCCTTTGTAGGACTAGCGGGTGACTACGAGCAGTACTTC.